This is a list of T cell receptor beta chains from one sample in a study of cytomegalovirus exposure and HLA in healthy donors. Measured with immunoSEQ multiplex PCR; TCRdb has only the in-frame clones, and not every one. The top ten clones hold 8.7% of a sample with roughly 150,000 clones, around 84% of them seen once. The material sequenced was PBMCs. The source of these receptors is a man younger than 35 in good health and CMV-seropositive. Each CDR3 is given with its conserved first and last residue.

TRBV10-3,CAISESRGVTGEQYF
TRBV29-1,CSVAGTGVLGQYF
TRBV14,CASSQDLREGGYTF
TRBV7-2,CASSAQTSGRNNEQFF
TRBV6-5,CASQTATTRSYEQYF
TRBV6-1,CASRLAGGLNEQYF
TRBV5-1,CASSLDSRVNNEQFF
TRBV7-9,CASSEDFSYEQYF
TRBV28,CASSLYPSGGGEQFF
TRBV5-6,CASRTVDEETQYF
TRBV2,CASRLDGDKNIQYF
TRBV2,CASRQYTEAFF
TRBV28,CATHRGNEKLFF
TRBV5-6,CASSLVGGVNQPQHF
TRBV25-1,CASSDGTFTSNEQYF
TRBV4-1,CASSQDFRTGPGNTIYF
TRBV5-1,CASSSQGTEAFF
TRBV30,CAWSFSADYGYTF
TRBV7-9,CASSSQGHEQYF
TRBV12-5,CASGSPAVAGVYEQYF
TRBV13,CASSPLAGGGTGELFF
TRBV19,CASSSGGQGNGNTIYF
TRBV2,CASSVVGLSNTEAFF
TRBV5-1,CASSFAPGSGEAFF
TRBV6-6,CASSPGGLNTEAFF
TRBV21-1,CASSPGLAGRTDTQYF
TRBV27,CASSSVAGGGSPLHF
TRBV18,CASSPGQSSSGNTIYF
TRBV30,CAWKGQALYGYTF
TRBV5-1,CASSSSGGSTEAFF
TRBV5-6,CASSFGTGGYEQYF
TRBV11-1,CASSPLWGDRTYEQYF
TRBV9,CASGSRDSNSGNTIYF
TRBV14,CASSQDGGQGLRYGYTF
TRBV4-1,CASSHHLRGVLSGELFF
TRBV7-6,CASSLAGEDGYTF
TRBV5-4,CASTGLEGNTIYF
TRBV30,CAWTASSADTQYF
TRBV25-1,CASSAPWTGRYEQYF
TRBV11-2,CASSLGTRIEWNTGELFF